This TCR beta chain was sequenced for a study of cytomegalovirus exposure and HLA in healthy donors. The PCR had 60 Vbeta and 13 Jbeta primers. Profiled with immunoSEQ multiplex PCR; TCRdb holds only in-frame clones, not every one. The data show about 200,000 clones, with 65% to 80% seen just once and 1.7% held by the top ten. V gave up 2 bases and J gave up 5 bases; unmatched junction bases: 5. Per the germline V gene, CDR1 is SGHTA and CDR2 is FQGTGA. This CDR3 contains 15 residues. This cohort consisted of healthy bone marrow donors. Study-wide results and limits: A later analysis linked 15,000 to 20,000 TCR beta sequences to HLA alleles at 0.05 false discovery rate.

Of note for this clone: The target antigen is unknown.

The genes are TRBV7-3 and TRBJ1-1, with 10 bases lining up with TRBD1. The TCR sequence derives from a man aged 45-60 years in good health and CMV-seronegative. The material sequenced was PBMCs. The CDR3: CASSLVGTGDTEAFF. The CDR3 bases are TGTGCCAGCAGCTTAGTAGGGACAGGGGATACTGAAGCTTTCTTT. The variable domain in full, with the rest retrieved from reference TRBV7-3 and TRBJ1-1, is GAGVSQTPSNKVTEKGKYVELRCDPISGHTALYWYRQSLGQGPEFLIYFQGTGAADDSGLPNDRFFAVRPEGSVSTLKIQRTERGDSAVYLCASSLVGTGDTEAFFGQGTRLTVV.